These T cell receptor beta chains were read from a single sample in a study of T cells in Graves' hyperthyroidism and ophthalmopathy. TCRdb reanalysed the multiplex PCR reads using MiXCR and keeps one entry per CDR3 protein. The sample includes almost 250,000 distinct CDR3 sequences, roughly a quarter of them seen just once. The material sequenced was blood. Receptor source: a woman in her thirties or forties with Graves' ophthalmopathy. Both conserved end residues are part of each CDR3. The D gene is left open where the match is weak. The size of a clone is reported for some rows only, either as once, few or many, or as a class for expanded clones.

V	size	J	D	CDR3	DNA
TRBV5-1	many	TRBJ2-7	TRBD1	CASRDGTGSGKEQYF	TGCGCCAGCAGAGATGGGACAGGGTCAGGCAAAGAGCAGTACTTC
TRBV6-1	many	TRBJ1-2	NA	CASSPDGTDNYGYTF	TGTGCCAGCAGCCCGGACGGGACGGACAACTATGGCTACACCTTC
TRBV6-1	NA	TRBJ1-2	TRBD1	CASSPEDRASTNYGYTF	TGTGCCAGCAGCCCAGAGGACAGGGCCTCGACTAACTATGGCTACACCTTC
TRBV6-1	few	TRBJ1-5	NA	CASSPGSRDPQHF	TGTGCCAGCAGTCCGGGGTCGAGGGATCCCCAGCATTTT
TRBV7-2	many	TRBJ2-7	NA	CASSLAVGYRSDEQYF	TGTGCCAGCAGCTTAGCGGTGGGCTACCGGAGCGATGAGCAGTACTTC
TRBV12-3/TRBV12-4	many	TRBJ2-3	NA	CASGRAPYTDTQYF	TGTGCCAGCGGCCGGGCCCCCTACACAGATACGCAGTATTTT
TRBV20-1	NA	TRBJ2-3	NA	CSARDGGRGARTDTQYF	TGCAGTGCTAGAGATGGGGGCAGGGGGGCTCGCACAGATACGCAGTATTTT
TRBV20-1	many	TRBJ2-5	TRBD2	CSAWGLPLETQYF	TGCAGTGCCTGGGGACTACCTCTGGAGACCCAGTACTTC
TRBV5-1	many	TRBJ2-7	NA	CASYRGGLADYEQYF	TGCGCCAGCTACAGAGGGGGGCTAGCGGACTACGAGCAGTACTTC
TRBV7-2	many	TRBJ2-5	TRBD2	CASSTRGGTQTQYF	TGTGCCAGCAGCACCCGGGGGGGGACGCAGACCCAGTACTTC
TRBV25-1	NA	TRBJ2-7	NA	CASSEWTAYEQYF	TGTGCCAGCAGTGAATGGACAGCCTACGAGCAGTACTTC
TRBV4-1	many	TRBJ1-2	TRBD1	CASRVPGGQANYGYTF	TGCGCCAGCAGGGTACCCGGCGGACAGGCTAACTATGGCTACACCTTC
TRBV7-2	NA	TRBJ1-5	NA	CASSSFSQPQHF	TGTGCCAGCAGCTCGTTTTCTCAGCCCCAGCATTTT
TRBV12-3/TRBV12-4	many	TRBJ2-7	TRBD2	CASSLGLAGPSYEQYF	TGTGCCAGCAGTTTAGGGCTAGCGGGCCCCTCCTACGAGCAGTACTTC
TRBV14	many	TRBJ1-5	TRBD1	CASSQDEQGGYQPQHF	TGTGCCAGCAGCCAAGATGAGCAGGGGGGGTATCAGCCCCAGCATTTT
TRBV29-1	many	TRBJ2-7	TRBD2	CSVELWTSGSYEQYF	TGCAGCGTTGAACTCTGGACTAGCGGGAGCTACGAGCAGTACTTC
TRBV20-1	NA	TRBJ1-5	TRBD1	CSARARQGSNQPQHF	TGCAGTGCTAGGGCTAGACAGGGATCCAATCAGCCCCAGCATTTT
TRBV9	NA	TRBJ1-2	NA	CASSYPLDSYYGYIF	TGTGCCAGCAGCTACCCCCTGGACAGCTACTATGGCTACATCTTC
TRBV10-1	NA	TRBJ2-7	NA	CASRGTGYEQYF	TGCGCCAGCAGGGGGACCGGCTACGAGCAGTACTTC
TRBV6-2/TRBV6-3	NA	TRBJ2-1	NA	CASRYTYNEQFF	TGTGCCAGCCGCTATACCTACAATGAGCAGTTCTTC
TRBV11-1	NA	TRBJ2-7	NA	CASSSVVGSPYEQSF	TGTGCCAGCAGCTCAGTAGTGGGATCCCCCTACGAGCAGTCCTTC
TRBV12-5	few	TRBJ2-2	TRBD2	CASGLIQETSGSPGELFF	TGTGCTAGTGGTTTGATTCAGGAGACTAGCGGGAGTCCCGGGGAGCTGTTTTTT
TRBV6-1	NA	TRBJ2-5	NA	CASTRLVQETQYF	TGTGCCAGCACGCGACTAGTACAAGAGACCCAGTACTTC
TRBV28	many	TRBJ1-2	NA	CASSQSDRYYGYTF	TGTGCCAGCAGTCAGTCCGACAGGTATTATGGCTACACCTTC
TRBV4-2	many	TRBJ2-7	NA	CASSQVRLENEQYF	TGTGCCAGCAGCCAAGTTCGGCTGGAAAACGAGCAGTACTTC
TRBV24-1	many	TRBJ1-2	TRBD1	CATSGPGQGDYGYTF	TGTGCCACCAGTGGACCGGGACAGGGGGACTATGGCTACACCTTC
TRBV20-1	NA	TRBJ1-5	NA	CSARVGGWGNQPQHF	TGCAGTGCTAGAGTAGGAGGTTGGGGCAATCAGCCCCAGCATTTT
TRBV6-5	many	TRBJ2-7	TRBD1	CASSSPTGPDRAYEQYF	TGTGCCAGCAGTTCCCCGACAGGGCCCGACCGAGCCTACGAGCAGTACTTC
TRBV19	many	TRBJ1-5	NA	CASSIETEYSNQPQHF	TGTGCCAGTAGTATAGAGACAGAGTATAGCAATCAGCCCCAGCATTTT
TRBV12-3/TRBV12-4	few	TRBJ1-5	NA	CASRQRDQPQHF	TGTGCCAGCAGACAGAGAGATCAGCCCCAGCATTTT
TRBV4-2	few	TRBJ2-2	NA	CASSQRKQTGELFF	TGTGCCAGCAGCCAACGAAAGCAAACCGGGGAGCTGTTTTTT
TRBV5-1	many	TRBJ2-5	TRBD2	CASPPRRERLRETQYF	TGCGCCAGCCCCCCGCGGCGGGAGAGGTTAAGGGAGACCCAGTACTTC
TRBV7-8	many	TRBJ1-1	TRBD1	CASQSRGGTGRMPEAFF	TGTGCCAGCCAAAGCAGGGGAGGGACAGGGAGAATGCCTGAAGCTTTCTTT
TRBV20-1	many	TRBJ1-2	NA	CSAREDPSRGYTF	TGCAGTGCTAGAGAAGACCCCTCGAGAGGCTACACCTTC
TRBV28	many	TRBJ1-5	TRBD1	CASSLLWTGDNQPQHF	TGTGCCAGCAGTTTATTATGGACAGGTGACAATCAGCCCCAGCATTTT
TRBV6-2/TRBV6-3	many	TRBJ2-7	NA	CASSIRRWFYEQYF	TGTGCCAGCTCCATCCGGCGGTGGTTCTACGAGCAGTACTTC
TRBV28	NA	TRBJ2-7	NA	CASSLIPGRSYEQYF	TGTGCCAGCAGTTTAATCCCAGGGAGGTCCTACGAGCAGTACTTC
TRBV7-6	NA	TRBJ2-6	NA	CASSPTAVSGANVLTF	TGTGCCAGCAGCCCAACAGCAGTCTCTGGGGCCAACGTCCTGACTTTC
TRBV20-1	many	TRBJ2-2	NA	CSASNAGAGTGELFF	TGCAGTGCTTCCAACGCAGGGGCGGGTACCGGGGAGCTGTTTTTT
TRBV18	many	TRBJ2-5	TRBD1	CASSPRTGGGETQYF	TGTGCCAGCTCACCGCGGACAGGGGGTGGAGAGACCCAGTACTTC
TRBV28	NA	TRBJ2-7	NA	CASSPGTAGTYEQYF	TGTGCCAGCAGCCCCGGGACAGCGGGGACTTACGAGCAGTACTTC
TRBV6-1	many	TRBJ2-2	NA	CASILTGSLLGTGELFF	TGTGCCAGCATATTAACAGGGTCCCTACTTGGGACCGGGGAGCTGTTTTTT
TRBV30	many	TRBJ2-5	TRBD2	CAWDRGLAGVETQYF	TGTGCCTGGGACCGAGGACTAGCGGGAGTAGAGACCCAGTACTTC
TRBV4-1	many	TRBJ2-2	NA	CASSPLGGGRGNTGELFF	TGCGCCAGCAGCCCGCTCGGAGGCGGCCGGGGGAACACCGGGGAGCTGTTTTTT
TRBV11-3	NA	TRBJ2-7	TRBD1	CASSLGTGVGEQYF	TGTGCCAGCAGCTTGGGGACAGGGGTCGGCGAGCAGTACTTC
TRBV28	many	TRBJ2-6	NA	CASSFSRWDIKAYSGANVLTF	TGTGCCAGCAGTTTTAGCCGGTGGGACATCAAGGCTTACTCTGGGGCCAACGTCCTGACTTTC
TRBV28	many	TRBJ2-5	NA	CASNGGLETQYF	TGTGCCAGCAATGGGGGTCTAGAGACCCAGTACTTC
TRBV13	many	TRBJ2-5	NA	CASSLPSGSNQETQYF	TGTGCCAGCAGCTTACCGTCCGGGAGCAATCAAGAGACCCAGTACTTC
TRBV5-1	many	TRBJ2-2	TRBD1	CASSLNGQGVTGELFF	TGCGCCAGCAGCTTGAACGGACAGGGAGTTACCGGGGAGCTGTTTTTT
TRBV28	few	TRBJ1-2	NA	CASAEAYGYTF	TGTGCCAGCGCGGAGGCGTATGGCTACACCTTC
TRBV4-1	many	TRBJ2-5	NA	CASSPLGGNQETQYF	TGCGCCAGCAGCCCCCTAGGCGGGAATCAAGAGACCCAGTACTTC
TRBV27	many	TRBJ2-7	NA	CAPRRPLEGYEQYF	TGTGCCCCCCGTCGCCCTCTCGAGGGCTACGAGCAGTACTTC
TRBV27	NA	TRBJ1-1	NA	CASSLGSGVPEAFF	TGTGCCAGCAGCTTGGGATCAGGGGTCCCTGAAGCTTTCTTT
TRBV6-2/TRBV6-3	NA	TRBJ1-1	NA	CASSYRQTYTEAFF	TGTGCCAGCAGTTACCGACAGACTTACACTGAAGCTTTCTTT
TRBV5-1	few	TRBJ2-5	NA	CASSLTQGGETQYF	TGCGCCAGCAGCTTGACCCAAGGTGGTGAGACCCAGTACTTC
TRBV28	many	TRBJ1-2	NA	CASSGHPAGGYTF	TGTGCCAGCAGTGGACATCCTGCAGGGGGCTACACCTTC
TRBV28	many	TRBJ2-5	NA	CASSLTLSETQYF	TGTGCCAGCAGTTTAACCCTCTCCGAGACCCAGTACTTC